A single sample gave rise to the 2 T cell receptor beta chains below, sequenced in a study of glioma-infiltrating T cells (dated by TCRdb to about 2016). TCRdb shows the sequencer as Illumina MiSeq. TCR alpha and beta CDR3 regions were amplified with the iRepertoire nested amplicon-rescue multiplex PCR (arm-PCR) platform from RNA. The raw public reads went through TCRdb reprocessing: fastp at Q25, MiXCR clone calling, in-frame beta chains kept. When rows share a CDR3 protein, they turn into one entry using the most common DNA and genes. The sample table shows 300,000 to 450,000 distinct CDR3 sequences, and 41% are seen once. More than 10% of the sample comes from the top ten. The sample was glioma tissue, nonneoplastic brain tissue, or PBMCs (not recorded which). The receptors come from a human donor with low-grade glioma or glioblastoma, undergoing nonglioma brain surgery, or in good health (not recorded which).

This clonotype showed up just once. The chain has TRBV5-1 and TRBJ2-1; the match to TRBD2 covers 7 bases. J was trimmed by 8 bases and V by 0 bases; bases with no gene match: 14. Germline V lookup: CDR1 SGHRS, CDR2 YFSETQ. The CDR3 loop spans 17 amino acids. The CDR3 reads CASSLALGGGSTDEQFF. The CDR3 coding sequence is TGCGCCAGCAGCTTGGCTCTGGGCGGCGGGAGTACGGATGAGCAGTTCTTC.

This clonotype was counted only a few times. The chain uses TRBV4-2 and TRBJ1-5; D perhaps matches TRBD1 (5 bases). The germline V gene has CDR1 LGHNA and CDR2 YNFKEQ. V gave up 2 bases and J gave up 4 bases, with 12 bases separating them. The CDR3 runs to 15 residues. CDR3 nucleotide sequence: TGTGCCAGCAGCCAACAGACAGTCCCAAATCAGCCCCAGCATTTT. Translating it yields CASSQQTVPNQPQHF.